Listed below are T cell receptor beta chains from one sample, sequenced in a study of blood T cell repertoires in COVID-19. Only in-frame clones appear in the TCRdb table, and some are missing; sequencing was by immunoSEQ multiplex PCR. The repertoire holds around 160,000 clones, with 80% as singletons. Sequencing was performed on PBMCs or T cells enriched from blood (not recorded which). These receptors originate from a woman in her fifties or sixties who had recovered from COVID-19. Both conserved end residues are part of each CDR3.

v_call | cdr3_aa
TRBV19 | CASSGSWGQLNQPQHF
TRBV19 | CASSMSTVGWQPQHF
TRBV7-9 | CASSVQGAEGYTF
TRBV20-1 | CSANAEGGYTF
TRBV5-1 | CASSGVAGSNEKLFF
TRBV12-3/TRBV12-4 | CASSLVRDNEQFF
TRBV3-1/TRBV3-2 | CASSQEKGRGTGELFF
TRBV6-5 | CASSKQGYEQYF
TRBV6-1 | CASSEALATASGNTIYF
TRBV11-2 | CASRGDLPSYEQYF
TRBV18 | CASSPPADNTEAFF
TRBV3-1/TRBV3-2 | CASSQASGNQPQHF
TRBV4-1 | CASSRNWGGAIDEQFF
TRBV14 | CASSQAGRNNSPLHF
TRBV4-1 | CASSQTTSGLPYEQYF
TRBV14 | CASSQALGQPQHF
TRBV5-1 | CASSPDSTNEKLFF
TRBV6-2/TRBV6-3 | CASSDLQDWNEQFF
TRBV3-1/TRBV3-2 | CASSLKGVDTQYF
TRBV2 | CASRARPAADTQYF
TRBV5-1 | CASSWGDRGDYSPLHF
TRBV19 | CASSLIDSTSTDTQYF
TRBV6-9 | CASSSGTGYDEQYF
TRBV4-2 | CASSQEIAGGPAGELFF
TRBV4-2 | CASSQALQGSNQPQHF
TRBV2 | CASSRTIRGESPLHF
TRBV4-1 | CASSSGSNEKLFF
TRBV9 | CASSVAVGELFF
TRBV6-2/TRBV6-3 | CASSYASGGAREQYF
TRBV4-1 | CASSQERGSLKYGYTF
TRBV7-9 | CASSSPHGGQGETNTIYF
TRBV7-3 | CASDGPAGGTEAFF
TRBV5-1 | CASSPGTGGETQYF
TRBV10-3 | CAISVGTGNTEAFF
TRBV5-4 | CASSFAQGEETQYF
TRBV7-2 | CASSLVAGGYNEQFF
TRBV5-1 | CASSQGYEQYF
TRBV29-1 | CSVAWGGTEAFF
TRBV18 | CASSRVQGIAGNTIYF
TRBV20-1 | CSAMRGETQYF
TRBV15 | CATSRETANYGYTF
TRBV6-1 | CASSERQAAEAFF
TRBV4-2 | CASSQASRNEQFF
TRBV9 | CASSPGQGIASYNSPLHF
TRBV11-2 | CASSLDRSTEAFF
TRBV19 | CASSIEGAGLNIQYF
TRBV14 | CASSQDRSRGGRTDTQYF
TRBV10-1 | CASSSRDRVSEQYF
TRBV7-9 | CASSPNSSGNTIYF
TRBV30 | CAWGAGPYEQYF
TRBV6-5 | CASRDSFTGQETQYF
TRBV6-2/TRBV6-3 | CASSYAGQGYEQYF
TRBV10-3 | CAISAPGAGGYEQYF
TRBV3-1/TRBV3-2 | CASSQGILSKGGREETQYF
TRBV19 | CASSGGQGYEQYF
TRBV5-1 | CASSSGPIAGNSYEQYF
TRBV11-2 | CASTEGAANEKLFF
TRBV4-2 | CASSQDGGTNTEAFF
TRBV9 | CASSVEAGDQPQHF